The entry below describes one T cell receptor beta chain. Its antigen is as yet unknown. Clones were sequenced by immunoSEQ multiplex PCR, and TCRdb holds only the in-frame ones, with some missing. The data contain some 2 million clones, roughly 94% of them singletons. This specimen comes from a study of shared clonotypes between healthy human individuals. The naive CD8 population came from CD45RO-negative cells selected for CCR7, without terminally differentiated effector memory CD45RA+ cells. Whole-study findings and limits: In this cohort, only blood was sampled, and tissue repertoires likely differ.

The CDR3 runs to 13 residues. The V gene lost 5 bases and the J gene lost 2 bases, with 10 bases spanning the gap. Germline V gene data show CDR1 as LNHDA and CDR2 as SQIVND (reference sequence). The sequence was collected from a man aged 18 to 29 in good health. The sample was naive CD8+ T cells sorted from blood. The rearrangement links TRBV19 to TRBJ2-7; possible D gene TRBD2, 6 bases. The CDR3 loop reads CASSEGEAYEQYF. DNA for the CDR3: TGTGCCAGTAGTGAAGGGGAGGCCTACGAGCAGTACTTC.